This passage covers 5 T cell receptor beta chains from one sample sequenced in a study of cytomegalovirus exposure and HLA in healthy donors. PCR employed 60 Vbeta and 13 Jbeta primers. Profiled with immunoSEQ multiplex PCR; TCRdb holds only in-frame clones, not every one. The sample contains about 200,000 clones, roughly 80% of which appear only once. Sequencing was done on a sample of PBMCs. Every receptor here comes from a man aged 25-45 years in good health and CMV-seronegative.

This rearrangement joins TRBV18 to TRBJ2-2, with TRBD1 matching over 7 bases. V trimming: 3 bases; J trimming: 6 bases; junction bases outside the gene matches: 10. Germline-derived CDR1 and CDR2 are KGHSH and LQKENI. CDR3 length equals 16 residues. CDR3 sequence (DNA): TGTGCCAGCTCACCGGGACAGCCTCGCGGTCCCGGGGAGCTGTTTTTT. This gives the protein CASSPGQPRGPGELFF.

This clone has only a few counts. J is TRBJ1-2 and V is TRBV11-2; TRBD1 agrees at 7 bases. V was pared by 2 bases and J by 0 bases, with 12 bases of the junction left unmatched. This CDR3 has 18 amino acids. The germline V gene has CDR1 SGHAT and CDR2 FQNNGV. CDR3 region: CASSLTWDRKPPNYGYTF. The CDR3 nucleotides read TGTGCCAGCAGCTTAACCTGGGACAGAAAGCCTCCTAACTATGGCTACACCTTC.

This clone appeared once. The genes are TRBV28 and TRBJ2-2; maybe TRBD2 (5 bases). The CDR3 runs 14 residues. Germline CDR1 MDHEN, CDR2 SYDVKM. Trimming took 6 bases from V and 5 from J, leaving 13 bases between them. The CDR3 coding sequence is TGTGCCAGCAGCCACCCCCCGGGGACCGGGGAGCTGTTTTTT. Amino acid sequence: CASSHPPGTGELFF.

This sequence joins TRBV5-1 and TRBJ1-1; a possible D gene is TRBD1 (5 bases). Germline values: CDR1 SGHRS, CDR2 YFSETQ. The CDR3 is made up of 15 amino acids. The V end lost 0 bases, the J end lost 4 bases, and 13 bases lay between the germline ends. The CDR3 bases are TGCGCCAGCAGCTTGGGGGGCAGGGAGGTCACTGAAGCTTTCTTT. This sequence encodes CASSLGGREVTEAFF.

The CDR3 reads CARPRGGANEKLFF. The CDR3, as DNA: TGTGCCAGACCCCGGGGAGGTGCTAATGAAAAACTGTTTTTT. The chain employs TRBV6-9 and TRBJ1-4; D gene unclear. Germline V gene sequence: CDR1 MNHGY, CDR2 SVAAGI. The CDR3 totals 14 residues. V shed 9 bases and J shed 3 bases, with 14 bases lying between them.